Listed below are T cell receptor beta chains from one sample, sequenced in a study of blood T cell repertoires in COVID-19. Assay: immunoSEQ multiplex PCR; the TCRdb copy retains only in-frame clones and omits some. The data hold around 300,000 clones, with approximately 88% observed a single time. The specimen sequenced was peripheral blood. Receptors were obtained from a woman in her twenties or thirties with COVID-19, enrolled during active disease. CDR3s include the opening cysteine and the closing phenylalanine or tryptophan. The D gene is left open where the match is weak. A row's size may be missing; if present it is once, few, many or a size class.

CDR3 length | J gene | clone size | D gene | V gene | CDR3 DNA | CDR3 protein
12 | TRBJ2-2 | - | - | TRBV7-2 | TGTGCCAGCAGCTTCATAGTCGAGGAGCTGTTTTTT | CASSFIVEELFF
14 | TRBJ1-5 | - | TRBD1 | TRBV2 | TGTGCCAGCAGAGAAGACAGGGGATATCAGCCCCAGCATTTT | CASREDRGYQPQHF
15 | TRBJ2-2 | - | TRBD2 | TRBV7-2 | TGTGCCAGCAGCTTACTAGCGGGGCACACCGGGGAGCTGTTTTTT | CASSLLAGHTGELFF
16 | TRBJ2-5 | - | TRBD1 | TRBV24-1 | TGTGCCACCAGTGACCCCGGGACAGGGGGTAGGGAGACCCAGTACTTC | CATSDPGTGGRETQYF
14 | TRBJ2-7 | - | TRBD1 | TRBV7-9 | TGTGCCAGCAGCAGCAGATCAGGGGGACACGAGCAGTACTTC | CASSSRSGGHEQYF
13 | TRBJ1-1 | - | TRBD1 | TRBV2 | TGTGCCAGCAGACTAGACAGGGGAAGTGAAGCTTTCTTT | CASRLDRGSEAFF
16 | TRBJ1-1 | once | TRBD1 | TRBV11-3 | TGTGCCAGCAGCTCCAACAGGGGACTCGGGAACACTGAAGCTTTCTTT | CASSSNRGLGNTEAFF
13 | TRBJ1-1 | - | - | TRBV5-6 | TGTGCCAGCAGCCCGGGAGGGACCTCTGAAGCTTTCTTT | CASSPGGTSEAFF
17 | TRBJ1-2 | - | TRBD1 | TRBV5-1 | TGCGCCAGCAGCCCCATTGGGACAGGGCCGATTATCTATGGCTACACCTTC | CASSPIGTGPIIYGYTF
16 | TRBJ2-3 | - | TRBD1 | TRBV7-6 | TGTGCCAGCAGCTCCTATACCGGGACAGGGCCAAATACGCAGTATTTT | CASSSYTGTGPNTQYF
14 | TRBJ2-7 | - | - | TRBV9 | TGTGCCAGCGGCGTAGGGAGGAACTCCTACGAGCAGTACTTC | CASGVGRNSYEQYF
14 | TRBJ1-5 | - | TRBD1 | TRBV6-5 | TGTGCCAGCAGCCTTACGGACAGGGTTCAGCCCCAGCATTTT | CASSLTDRVQPQHF
15 | TRBJ2-3 | - | TRBD2 | TRBV28 | TGTGCCAGCACTAGCGGCGGGAGTGGCACAGATACGCAGTATTTT | CASTSGGSGTDTQYF
16 | TRBJ1-1 | - | - | TRBV5-1 | TGCGCCAGCAGCCCCCAAACCGGGTCGATGAACACTGAAGCTTTCTTT | CASSPQTGSMNTEAFF
13 | TRBJ1-2 | - | - | TRBV2 | TGTGCCAGCAGTGAACGGGGAACCGGAGGGTACACCTTC | CASSERGTGGYTF
15 | TRBJ2-2 | - | - | TRBV3-1/TRBV3-2 | TGTGCCAGCAGCCCTCTTGCAGGGGCCGCCGGGGAGCTGTTTTTT | CASSPLAGAAGELFF
13 | TRBJ1-2 | few | - | TRBV28 | TGTGCCAGCAGGATGACAGGCGCCTATGGCTACACCTTC | CASRMTGAYGYTF